The present TCR beta chain was sequenced within a study of shared clonotypes between healthy human individuals. Study in general: Used for every donor were three CD4 naive, three CD4 memory, two CD8 naive and one CD8 memory plate.

As for this clone: Its antigen is undetermined.

Broader study findings: Several donors shared about 5% of their naive CD4 clonotypes.

Here immunoSEQ multiplex PCR was the method, and the copy in TCRdb shows in-frame clones only, minus some. The profile shows about 1 million clones, about 75% of them singletons. Researchers partitioned CD4+ cells into CD45RA+ naive and CD45RA-negative memory subsets. CDR3 length: 14 amino acids. Germline V gene sequence: CDR1 SEHNR, CDR2 FQNEAQ (reference sequence). Trimming cost V 6 bases and J 3 bases, with 14 bases left between them. The J gene is TRBJ1-1, the V gene TRBV7-9; TRBD1 is a possible D gene (5 bases). Sequenced material: memory CD4+ T cells sorted from blood. Subset given: CD45RA-negative fraction. The TCR originated in a man younger than 35 in good health. The DNA of the CDR3 is TGTGCCAGCAGTCGGGCGGGGGGTGACACTGAAGCTTTCTTT. Translated, it gives CASSRAGGDTEAFF.